The 6 T cell receptor beta chains below all came from one sample that was sequenced in a study of T cells in narcolepsy. Repertoires were generated with immunoSEQ multiplex PCR, while TCRdb's copy carries only in-frame clones and drops some. Here the sample spans under 40,000 clones, around 86% being singletons. The sequenced sample was memory (CD45RA-) CD4+ T cells from blood. Receptors originate from a human donor in good health.

The V and J genes are TRBV10-3 and TRBJ2-1; the match to TRBD2 covers 7 bases. V lost 3 bases, J lost 2 bases, and 4 bases stayed unmatched. This CDR3 comprises 15 residues. The germline CDR1 and CDR2 sequences are ENHRY and SYGVKD. In nucleotides, the CDR3 is TGTGCCATCAGTGACGCTAGCGGAGCCTACAATGAGCAGTTCTTC. This encodes CAISDASGAYNEQFF.

The V gene is TRBV6-1, the J gene TRBJ2-1; D might be TRBD1 (5 bases). This CDR3 has 13 amino acids. The V gene's germline CDR1 is MNHNS and CDR2 SASEGT. Trimming removed 7 bases from V and 4 bases from J, with 11 bases in between. The CDR3 sequence: CASTGILYNEQFF. The CDR3 DNA reads as TGTGCCAGCACAGGGATTTTATACAATGAGCAGTTCTTC.

This chain joins TRBV7-2 and TRBJ1-1, with D maybe TRBD1 (5 bases). The CDR3 sequence is 14 residues long. Germline CDR1 SGHTA, CDR2 FQGNSA. Trimming took off 4 bases at V and 2 bases at J, with 11 bases between the two ends. As DNA, the CDR3 is TGTGCCAGCAGCTCCGGGGCTGGAAACACTGAAGCTTTCTTT. Translated: CASSSGAGNTEAFF.

This clone was observed a handful of times. The chain links TRBV2 to TRBJ2-1; 11 nucleotides agree with TRBD1. CDR3 length: 15 residues. The trim removed 4 bases at V and 9 bases at J, leaving 8 bases unmatched. Germline-derived CDR1 and CDR2 are SNHLY and FYNNEI. The CDR3 loop is CASSGPGTGGGEQFF. As DNA, the CDR3 is TGTGCCAGCAGTGGCCCCGGGACAGGGGGAGGTGAGCAGTTCTTC.

The V and J genes are TRBV28 and TRBJ1-4, with 10 bases lining up with TRBD1. The trim removed 5 bases at V and 5 bases at J, leaving 8 bases unmatched. The CDR3 has 16 residues. Per germline, CDR1 MDHEN and CDR2 SYDVKM. CDR3 sequence (DNA): TGTGCCAGCAGTCAGATACCGGGACAGGGGAATGAAAAACTGTTTTTT. Protein sequence: CASSQIPGQGNEKLFF.

This sequence joins TRBV7-6 and TRBJ2-3; 9 nucleotides align to TRBD1. Germline-derived CDR1 and CDR2 are SGHVS and FNYEAQ. V lost 4 bases and J lost 1; bases outside the gene matches: 3. The CDR3 has 15 amino acids. CDR3 sequence reads: CASSSTGGGTDTQYF. DNA of the CDR3: TGTGCCAGCAGCTCGACAGGGGGAGGCACAGATACGCAGTATTTT.